The 28 T cell receptor beta chains below all came from one sample that was sequenced in a study of T-cell memory formation after mild COVID-19. TCRdb reprocessed the 5' RACE reads via MiXCR and lists one record per CDR3 protein. Of 400,000 to 500,000 distinct CDR3 sequences in the sample, 20% to 25% were seen once. The sequencing input was PBMCs or a T cell subset sorted from them (not recorded which). The receptors were sampled from an adult woman who had mild COVID-19 (a few samples of this study predate the infection). Cell type and time point are not known.

This clonotype was seen a handful of times. The rearrangement links TRBV15 to TRBJ2-1; weak D call: TRBD1 (5 bases). Trimming pared 1 base from V and 8 bases from J, leaving 15 bases between. CDR1 LNHNV and CDR2 YYDKDF come from the germline V gene (reference sequence). The CDR3 runs to 15 residues. The CDR3 nucleotides are TGTGCCACCAGCAGAGGGCCAGGGTCGGGTTATGAGCAGTTCTTC. Translated: CATSRGPGSGYEQFF.

The genes are TRBV30 and TRBJ1-1, with D hard to call. CDR1 is GTSNPN and CDR2 is SVGIG in the germline V gene (reference sequence). Trimming stripped 2 bases from V and 3 bases from J, with 7 bases between. The CDR3 length is 12 residues. The CDR3 coding sequence is TGTGCCTGGAGTTGGGAAGACACTGAAGCTTTCTTT. It translates to CAWSWEDTEAFF.

V and J are TRBV7-8 and TRBJ2-1; D is perhaps TRBD2 (7 bases). With 6 bases removed from V and 8 bases from J, the gap between germline ends came to 14 bases. Germline V CDR1 and CDR2: SGHVS, FQNEAQ. CDR3 length: 13 amino acids. The CDR3, as DNA: TGTGCCAGCAGGAGGGGGGGTAGTGATGAGCAGTTCTTC. Translated, it gives CASRRGGSDEQFF.

This clonotype has more than one count but fewer than ten. The rearrangement links TRBV6-5 to TRBJ1-1; the match to TRBD1 covers 8 bases. The CDR3 length is 12 residues. In germline, CDR1 is MNHEY, CDR2 SVGAGI. The trim removed 5 bases at V and 8 bases at J, leaving 4 bases unmatched. CDR3 region: CASSARTGEAFF. CDR3 sequence (DNA): TGTGCCAGCAGTGCCCGGACAGGGGAAGCTTTCTTT.

This clonotype was seen a handful of times. This chain uses TRBV7-9 with TRBJ1-2; TRBD1 matches at 8 bases. V lost 5 bases to trimming and J lost 3 bases; unmatched junction nucleotides: 8. CDR1 SEHNR and CDR2 FQNEAQ come from the germline V gene (reference sequence). The CDR3 is made up of 15 amino acids. CDR3 nucleotide sequence: TGTGCCAGCAGCACGTCCATGACAGGGGACTATGGCTACACCTTC. Translated: CASSTSMTGDYGYTF. The full variable domain, completed using reference TRBV7-9 and TRBJ1-2, is DTGVSQNPRHKITKRGQNVTFRCDPISEHNRLYWYRQTLGQGPEFLTYFQNEAQLEKSRLLSDRFSAERPKGSFSTLEIQRTEQGDSAMYLCASSTSMTGDYGYTFGSGTRLTVV.

This clonotype came up a few times. The V gene is TRBV5-1, the J gene TRBJ1-2; possibly TRBD1 for D (6 bases). Germline CDR1 reads SGHRS; CDR2 reads YFSETQ. The CDR3 contains 14 residues. With 0 bases removed from V and 4 bases from J, the gap between germline ends came to 10 bases. CDR3 protein: CASSLVQGGYGYTF. The DNA for the CDR3 is TGCGCCAGCAGCTTGGTACAGGGCGGCTATGGCTACACCTTC.

V usage is TRBV29-1 and J usage is TRBJ2-7; D possibly corresponds to TRBD1 (6 bases). Germline assignment: CDR1 SQVTM and CDR2 ANQGSEA. V was trimmed by 2 bases and J by 2 bases, leaving 16 bases between them. This CDR3 spans 15 amino acids. The CDR3 protein is CSVEIRGGRAYEQYF. In nucleotides, the CDR3 is TGCAGCGTTGAAATCAGGGGCGGTAGGGCCTACGAGCAGTACTTC.

The V call is TRBV2, the J call TRBJ1-4; possibly TRBD1 for D (6 bases). Germline-derived CDR1 and CDR2 are SNHLY and FYNNEI. There are 14 residues in the CDR3. V lost 6 bases to trimming and J lost 7 bases, with 15 bases between them. The CDR3 coding sequence is TGTGCCAGCAGGGAAAGGGACACCGGTGAAAAACTGTTTTTT. This translates into CASRERDTGEKLFF.

The rearrangement links TRBV12-3 or TRBV12-4 to TRBJ2-3, with TRBD2 matching over 7 bases. The V gene end was trimmed by 6 bases and the J gene end by 8 bases; junction bases not matched to a gene: 11. The CDR3 has 14 amino acids. The CDR3 sequence is CASSTRTGRGTQYF. The CDR3 DNA sequence: TGTGCCAGCAGCACTCGGACGGGGAGGGGTACGCAGTATTTT.

V usage is TRBV11-3 and J usage is TRBJ2-1, with unresolved D. With 7 bases removed from V and 0 bases from J, the gap between germline ends came to 7 bases. The CDR3 has 13 residues. Germline V CDR1 and CDR2: SGHNT, YENEEA. CDR3 protein: CASTESSYNEQFF. CDR3 coding DNA: TGTGCCAGCACAGAAAGCTCCTACAATGAGCAGTTCTTC.

The CDR3 here is CASSWDYPSYEQYF. The CDR3 nucleotides read TGCGCCAGCAGCTGGGACTACCCCTCCTACGAGCAGTACTTC. This rearrangement joins TRBV4-3 to TRBJ2-7; 7 nucleotides line up with TRBD2. Germline CDR1 reads LGHNA; CDR2 reads YSLEER. The ends lost 5 bases at V and 0 bases at J; junction bases unmatched: 4. The CDR3 covers 14 residues.

This clonotype was seen a handful of times. The DNA of the CDR3 is TGTGCCATCAGTGAGTCTGCCGAACATCAGCCCCAGCATTTT. Translating gives CAISESAEHQPQHF. The chain has TRBV10-3 and TRBJ1-5; D is uncertain. Between the trimmed V and J ends, which lost 0 bases and 5 bases, there was a span of 8 bases. The CDR3 totals 14 residues. Germline values: CDR1 ENHRY, CDR2 SYGVKD.

The sample holds many counts of this clonotype. The chain joins TRBV9 to TRBJ2-3, with a weak D call TRBD2 (6 bases). The germline V gene encodes CDR1 SGDLS and CDR2 YYNGEE. V was clipped by 1 base and J by 0 bases, with 15 bases between them. The CDR3 has 17 amino acids. The CDR3, as DNA: TGTGCCAGCAGCGTAAGGGACTTCCACTCTAGCACAGATACGCAGTATTTT. This sequence encodes CASSVRDFHSSTDTQYF.

This clonotype appeared a few times. This rearrangement joins TRBV4-2 to TRBJ2-3, with TRBD1 matching over 9 bases. CDR3 length equals 21 residues. Germline lookup yields CDR1 LGHNA and CDR2 YNFKEQ. The junction had 19 bases not matched to a gene; V was cut back by 1 base and J by 2 bases. CDR3 nucleotides: TGTGCCAGCAGCCAAGGTATCCAAGGGACAGGGTCGATTAGACCCACAGATACGCAGTATTTT. Translating it yields CASSQGIQGTGSIRPTDTQYF.

This clonotype came up a few times. This chain uses TRBV4-3 with TRBJ1-4; D gene ambiguous. CDR1 LGHNA and CDR2 YSLEER come from the germline V gene. CDR3 size: 14 residues. The germline V and J ends were trimmed by 5 bases and 6 bases, with 13 bases remaining between them. CDR3 protein: CASSENGDHEKLFF. The CDR3 coding sequence is TGCGCCAGCAGCGAAAATGGAGACCATGAAAAACTGTTTTTT.

J is TRBJ2-7 and V is TRBV6-2 or TRBV6-3, with D possibly matching TRBD2 (6 bases). Germline V gene data show CDR1 as MNHEY and CDR2 as SVGEGT. This CDR3 spans 13 amino acids. The V end was cut by 6 bases, the J end by 2 bases, with 11 bases between. The CDR3 DNA reads as TGTGCCAGCAGATCGGGACTTCCCTACGAGCAGTACTTC. It specifies CASRSGLPYEQYF.

The V gene is TRBV11-3, the J gene TRBJ2-1; no clear D. V was trimmed by 4 bases and J by 8 bases, leaving 9 bases between them. In germline, CDR1 is SGHNT, CDR2 YENEEA. CDR3 length: 12 residues. CDR3 region: CASSSYGYEQFF. For the CDR3, the DNA is TGTGCCAGCAGCTCCTACGGGTATGAGCAGTTCTTC.

For the CDR3, the DNA is TGTGCCAGCAGTTCACTGGCTAGCGGGAGTTCTTACAATGAGCAGTTCTTC. Its protein product is CASSSLASGSSYNEQFF. The gene calls are TRBV27 and TRBJ2-1; TRBD2 matches at 10 bases. The V gene's germline CDR1 is MNHEY and CDR2 SMNVEV (reference sequence). With V trimmed by 4 bases and J by 4 bases, 10 bases remained unmatched. The CDR3 contains 17 residues.

This sequence joins TRBV10-3 and TRBJ2-7; a weak D match, TRBD1 (6 bases). The CDR3 totals 13 residues. Germline V lookup: CDR1 ENHRY, CDR2 SYGVKD. V was clipped by 0 bases and J by 7 bases, with 10 bases between them. The CDR3 here is CAISESGQREQYF. DNA for the CDR3: TGTGCCATCAGTGAGTCGGGACAAAGGGAGCAGTACTTC.

The rearrangement links TRBV29-1 to TRBJ2-7; 7 bases line up with TRBD2. The CDR3 loop spans 12 amino acids. J was trimmed by 4 bases and V by 8 bases; bases with no gene match: 8. Germline lookup yields CDR1 SQVTM and CDR2 ANQGSEA. CDR3 nucleotide sequence: TGCAGCTTCCTAGCGGAGTCTTACGAGCAGTACTTC. Encoded protein: CSFLAESYEQYF.

The chain couples TRBV20-1 to TRBJ2-3, with a tentative D call TRBD2 (6 bases). CDR3 length: 13 amino acids. Trimming took 2 bases from V and 2 from J, leaving 8 bases between them. Germline lookup yields CDR1 DFQATT and CDR2 SNEGSKA (reference sequence). The CDR3 region has the DNA TGCAGTGCTAGACCGGGACTCACAGATACGCAGTATTTT. The encoded protein is CSARPGLTDTQYF.

The V gene is TRBV7-9, the J gene TRBJ2-7, with D unresolved. The CDR3 runs to 12 residues. Trimming took off 4 bases at V and 6 bases at J, with 10 bases between the two ends. Germline CDR1 is SEHNR and CDR2 is FQNEAQ (reference sequence). For the CDR3, the DNA is TGTGCCAGCAGCTCCGCCCCATCCGAGCAGTACTTC. Translating it yields CASSSAPSEQYF.

This chain links TRBV24-1 with TRBJ2-1; 11 positions agree with TRBD2. Per germline, CDR1 KGHDR and CDR2 SFDVKD. CDR3 size: 18 residues. J lost 0 bases, V lost 5 bases, and 8 bases had no gene match. CDR3 amino acids: CATSAHPGLAGSYNEQFF. CDR3 nucleotides: TGTGCCACCAGTGCCCACCCTGGACTAGCGGGCTCCTACAATGAGCAGTTCTTC.

V is TRBV30 and J is TRBJ2-7; 8 positions match TRBD1. V lost 5 bases, J lost 6 bases, and 9 bases stayed unmatched. Germline V gene lookup returns CDR1 GTSNPN and CDR2 SVGIG (reference sequence). The CDR3 is made up of 13 amino acids. The CDR3 sequence: CAWAFDRGSEQYF. CDR3 DNA sequence: TGTGCCTGGGCTTTTGACAGGGGTAGCGAGCAGTACTTC.

This chain connects TRBV2 to TRBJ2-2, with D tentatively TRBD2 (6 bases). The CDR3 is made up of 18 amino acids. V was cut by 7 bases and J by 6 bases, with 27 bases left in between. The V gene's germline CDR1 is SNHLY and CDR2 FYNNEI. The CDR3: CASIYSSGQGGSPGELFF. The DNA for the CDR3 is TGTGCCAGCATCTACAGCTCCGGGCAGGGAGGATCCCCCGGGGAGCTGTTTTTT.

At least ten counts were recorded for this clonotype. This chain connects TRBV20-1 to TRBJ2-5; no clear D. There are 15 residues in the CDR3. Germline V gene lookup returns CDR1 DFQATT and CDR2 SNEGSKA (reference sequence). Trimming stripped 0 bases from V and 5 bases from J, with 16 bases between. The CDR3 coding sequence is TGCAGTGCTAGAGATGGGCGAAGTAATCAGGAGACCCAGTACTTC. Translated: CSARDGRSNQETQYF.

The chain employs TRBV10-2 and TRBJ1-6; a weak D match, TRBD1 (6 bases). The CDR3 runs 17 residues. Germline lookup yields CDR1 WSHSY and CDR2 SAAADI. Trimming shortened V by 6 bases and J by 9 bases, and 24 bases separated the two germline ends. The CDR3 DNA sequence: TGCGCCAGCAGCCGAACAGGGCACCGAAATTCGGGTTCACCCCTCCACTTT. Its protein is CASSRTGHRNSGSPLHF.

The chain links TRBV5-1 to TRBJ2-7; 11 bases fit TRBD1. The CDR3 is 14 amino acids. Germline CDR1 reads SGHRS; CDR2 reads YFSETQ. V lost 6 bases, J lost 4 bases, and 6 bases stayed unmatched. The chain's CDR3 is CASTPDRGRYEQYF. CDR3 bases: TGCGCCAGCACCCCGGACAGGGGGCGTTACGAGCAGTACTTC.